This TCR beta chain was identified during a study of blood T cell repertoires in COVID-19. On the study more broadly: Italy, Spain and the United States were the sources of the convalescent and acute COVID-19 samples. T cells, B-cell-depleted T cells, or PBMCs supplied cDNA or gDNA.

The germline V gene encodes CDR1 LNHNV and CDR2 YYDKDF (reference sequence). V was pared by 8 bases and J by 7 bases, with 10 bases of the junction left unmatched. There are 14 residues in the CDR3. Methods used by the authors: Reference gene primers were amplified, and this amplification served to estimate nucleated cell counts. Assay: immunoSEQ multiplex PCR; the TCRdb copy retains only in-frame clones and omits some. V and J calls and clone size are as listed in that table; D and trimming were resolved from the DNA. Of 84,000 or so clones detected, around four fifths appear once; the ten largest clones hold 18%.

The sequencing input was peripheral blood. The gene calls are TRBV15 and TRBJ2-2; 7 bases are shared with TRBD2. This clonotype originated in an older man with active or convalescent COVID-19. As DNA, the CDR3 is TGTGCCACCTCTAGCGGTCCAGAGAACGGGGAGCTGTTTTTT. Its translation: CATSSGPENGELFF.